This is a list of T cell receptor beta chains from one sample in a study of T cells after yellow fever vaccination. TCRdb reprocessed the 5' RACE reads with MiXCR, giving one entry per CDR3 protein. The sample shows 450,000 to 650,000 distinct CDR3 sequences, around a fifth of them seen only once. The sample here was PBMCs, taken less than 25 days after the first yellow fever vaccination. Every receptor here comes from a man younger than 35 who received the YFV17D yellow fever vaccine. CDR3s include the opening cysteine and the closing phenylalanine or tryptophan. The D gene is left open where the match is weak. The size field is filled for only some rows; it gives once, few, many or a size class.

J: TRBJ2-5
D: -
V: TRBV12-3/TRBV12-4
size: -
DNA: TGTGCCAGTCGTCCCCCCCTAGAAGTCGAGACCCAGTACTTC
CDR3: CASRPPLEVETQYF

J: TRBJ2-3
D: -
V: TRBV4-2
size: few
DNA: TGTGCCAGCAGCCAAGAGACCGGGACTCTGGTAGATACGCAGTATTTT
CDR3: CASSQETGTLVDTQYF

J: TRBJ2-3
D: -
V: TRBV24-1
size: -
DNA: TGTGCCACCAGTGATACTATAAAGGGACGGCGCGGGGAAATCACAGATACGCAGTATTTT
CDR3: CATSDTIKGRRGEITDTQYF

J: TRBJ1-2
D: TRBD1
V: TRBV20-1
size: -
DNA: TGCAGTGCTTTCAAACGGACAGGGAAGGGGTCTTGGGTCTATGGCTACACCTTC
CDR3: CSAFKRTGKGSWVYGYTF

J: TRBJ2-1
D: TRBD2
V: TRBV2
size: few
DNA: TGTGCCACCAAAGTGGGTGCCCTAGCGGGGGGTGAGTTCTTC
CDR3: CATKVGALAGGEFF

J: TRBJ1-1
D: -
V: TRBV3-1
size: few
DNA: TGTGCCAGCAGCCAGGCCGAAGGGGTGGGGAACACTGAAGCTTTCTTT
CDR3: CASSQAEGVGNTEAFF

J: TRBJ2-1
D: -
V: TRBV20-1
size: few
DNA: TGCAGTGCTAGAGAGGATTTGCTCGATGAGCAGTTCTTC
CDR3: CSAREDLLDEQFF

J: TRBJ2-2
D: TRBD2
V: TRBV5-1
size: few
DNA: TGCGCCAGCAGCTTAAGACTAGCGGGGGGGCGGAACACCGGGGAGCTGTTTTTT
CDR3: CASSLRLAGGRNTGELFF

J: TRBJ1-2
D: -
V: TRBV28
size: few
DNA: TGTGCCAGCACCACACCTGCCAACTATGGCTACACCTTC
CDR3: CASTTPANYGYTF

J: TRBJ2-7
D: -
V: TRBV7-8
size: -
DNA: TGTGCCACCAAACGACGGGGGGCCTCTTACGAGCAGTACTTC
CDR3: CATKRRGASYEQYF

J: TRBJ1-3
D: TRBD1
V: TRBV4-3
size: -
DNA: TGCGCCAGCAGCCAAGCCGGGACAGGGGAAGCGAAGTCTGGAAACACCATATATTTT
CDR3: CASSQAGTGEAKSGNTIYF

J: TRBJ2-7
D: TRBD1
V: TRBV20-1
size: -
DNA: TGCAGTGCTAGAGATTTGGACAGGGGGTACGTGCAGTACTTC
CDR3: CSARDLDRGYVQYF

J: TRBJ2-5
D: -
V: TRBV20-1
size: -
DNA: TGCAGTGCTAGAATCAACAGGGTTTTGGGAGAGACCCAGTACTTC
CDR3: CSARINRVLGETQYF

J: TRBJ1-2
D: TRBD1
V: TRBV29-1
size: few
DNA: TGCAGCGTAGAACCGGGACAGGGGGATAGGGGCTACACCTTC
CDR3: CSVEPGQGDRGYTF

J: TRBJ1-1
D: -
V: TRBV2
size: -
DNA: TGTGCCACATTACGGACCCCTATGAACACTGAAGCTTTCTTT
CDR3: CATLRTPMNTEAFF

J: TRBJ1-1
D: -
V: TRBV29-1
size: -
DNA: TGCAGCGCCGATCACGGACAGTCCTTTGAAGCTTTCTTT
CDR3: CSADHGQSFEAFF

J: TRBJ1-1
D: -
V: TRBV9
size: few
DNA: TGTGCCAGCAGCGTGGGGGGGACTCTTGCGGAAGCTTTCTTT
CDR3: CASSVGGTLAEAFF

J: TRBJ1-1
D: -
V: TRBV28
size: -
DNA: TGTGCCAGCAGGGTCGGGGACACTGAAGCTTTCTTT
CDR3: CASRVGDTEAFF

J: TRBJ2-5
D: -
V: TRBV5-6
size: -
DNA: TGTGCCAGCAGCTTGTATTTCCGCTTTGTAGGTCAAGAGACCCAGTACTTC
CDR3: CASSLYFRFVGQETQYF

J: TRBJ2-2
D: -
V: TRBV7-2
size: many
DNA: TGTGCCAGCAGCTTAGCCGGGACATCGAACACCGGGGAGCTGTTTTTT
CDR3: CASSLAGTSNTGELFF

J: TRBJ1-4
D: -
V: TRBV7-2
size: -
DNA: TGTGCCAGCAGCTCCGTCGGGGGACCGGGCGGAAAACTGTTTTTT
CDR3: CASSSVGGPGGKLFF

J: TRBJ1-2
D: TRBD1
V: TRBV30
size: -
DNA: TGTGCCTGGAGTGCCGACAGGGGCTTTTGGAATGGCTACACCTTC
CDR3: CAWSADRGFWNGYTF

J: TRBJ2-1
D: TRBD2
V: TRBV6-1
size: -
DNA: TGTGCCAGCAGGCCCATCGGGACTAGCGGGGACAATGAGCAGTTCTTC
CDR3: CASRPIGTSGDNEQFF

J: TRBJ2-3
D: -
V: TRBV5-1
size: -
DNA: TGCGCCAGCAGCTTCCCACGAGGAGGGTCCACAGATACGCAGTATTTT
CDR3: CASSFPRGGSTDTQYF

J: TRBJ2-1
D: TRBD2
V: TRBV24-1
size: few
DNA: TGTGCCACCAGTGAAGCCGGGACTAGCGGGGATGAGCAGTTCTTC
CDR3: CATSEAGTSGDEQFF

J: TRBJ2-1
D: TRBD2
V: TRBV6-2/TRBV6-3
size: -
DNA: TGTGCCAGCAGTTACCCCCCAGGACTAGCGGGGAGAAGCTCCTACAATGAGCAGTTCTTC
CDR3: CASSYPPGLAGRSSYNEQFF

J: TRBJ2-4
D: -
V: TRBV2
size: -
DNA: TGTGCCAGCAGTGAATCGGTGGGGCCGGCCAAAAACATTCAGTACTTC
CDR3: CASSESVGPAKNIQYF

J: TRBJ2-7
D: -
V: TRBV20-1
size: -
DNA: TGCAGTGCTAGTGCCTCTTCATCCTACGAGCAGTACTTC
CDR3: CSASASSSYEQYF

J: TRBJ2-3
D: -
V: TRBV5-4
size: -
DNA: TGTGCCAGCAGCTCCGGCCTCGGAGATACGCAGTATTTT
CDR3: CASSSGLGDTQYF

J: TRBJ2-1
D: TRBD2
V: TRBV6-2/TRBV6-3
size: -
DNA: TGTGCCAGCAATCGGGGGGGGCAGTTCTTC
CDR3: CASNRGGQFF

J: TRBJ2-3
D: -
V: TRBV3-1
size: few
DNA: TGTGCCAGCAGGGCGGGGACAGATACGCAGTATTTT
CDR3: CASRAGTDTQYF

J: TRBJ1-5
D: -
V: TRBV7-8
size: -
DNA: TGTGCCAGCAGCTTAGGAGCGGGCCCTGAAAGCAATCAGCCCCAGCATTTT
CDR3: CASSLGAGPESNQPQHF

J: TRBJ2-3
D: TRBD1
V: TRBV6-1
size: few
DNA: TGTGCCAGCAGCGACAGGGGCGTAACGGATACGCAGTATTTT
CDR3: CASSDRGVTDTQYF

J: TRBJ2-7
D: -
V: TRBV5-1
size: -
DNA: TGCGCCAGCAGCTCGACAGCCTACTACGAGCAGTACTTC
CDR3: CASSSTAYYEQYF

J: TRBJ1-1
D: -
V: TRBV12-3/TRBV12-4
size: few
DNA: TGTGCCAGCAGCGGGACGACCACGGGCCTAGAAGCTTTCTTT
CDR3: CASSGTTTGLEAFF

J: TRBJ2-2
D: -
V: TRBV5-1
size: -
DNA: TGCGCCAGCAGCTTGGTCGCGGGGTCCGGGGAGCTGTTTTTT
CDR3: CASSLVAGSGELFF

J: TRBJ1-5
D: -
V: TRBV4-1
size: few
DNA: TGCGCCAGCAGACTTACGACAGGTGGAAATCAGCCCCAGCATTTT
CDR3: CASRLTTGGNQPQHF

J: TRBJ1-6
D: -
V: TRBV25-1
size: -
DNA: TGTGCCAGCAGTGAGGGGTCCACACCCCTCCACTTT
CDR3: CASSEGSTPLHF